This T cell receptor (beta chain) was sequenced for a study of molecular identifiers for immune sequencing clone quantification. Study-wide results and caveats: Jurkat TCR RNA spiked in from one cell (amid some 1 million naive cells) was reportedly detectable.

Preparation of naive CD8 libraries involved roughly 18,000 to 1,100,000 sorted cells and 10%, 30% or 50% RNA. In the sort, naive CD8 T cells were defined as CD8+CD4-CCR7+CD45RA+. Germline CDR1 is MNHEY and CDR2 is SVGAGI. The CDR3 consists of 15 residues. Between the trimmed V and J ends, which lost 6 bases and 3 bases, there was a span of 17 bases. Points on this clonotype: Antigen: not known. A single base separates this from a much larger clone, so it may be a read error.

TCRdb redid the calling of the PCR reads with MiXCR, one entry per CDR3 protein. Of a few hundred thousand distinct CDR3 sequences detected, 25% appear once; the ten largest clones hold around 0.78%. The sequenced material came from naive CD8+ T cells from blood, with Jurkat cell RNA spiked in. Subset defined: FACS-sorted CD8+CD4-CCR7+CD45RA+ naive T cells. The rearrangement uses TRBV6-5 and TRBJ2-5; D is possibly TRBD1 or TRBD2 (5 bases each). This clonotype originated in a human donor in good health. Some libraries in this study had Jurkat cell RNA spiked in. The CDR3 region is CASSLRDGEKETQYF. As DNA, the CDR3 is TGTGCCAGCAGCCTCAGGGACGGGGAAAAAGAGACCCAGTACTTC.